This T cell receptor (beta chain) comes out of a study of T-cell reconstitution after alpha-beta-depleted transplantation in children. A TCRbeta library incorporating unique molecular identifiers was prepared. TCRdb called the PCR reads again in MiXCR, with one record for every CDR3 protein. The profile shows roughly 500,000 distinct CDR3 sequences, roughly an eighth of them singletons. This clonotype was detected many times. V was clipped by 2 bases and J by 4 bases, with 13 bases between them. This CDR3 is built from 15 residues. Germline V CDR1 and CDR2: ENHRY, SYGVKD. The starting material was PBMCs from the stem cell graft donor, obtained from the stem cell graft. This chain joins TRBV10-3 and TRBJ2-3, with D hard to call. The source is a human donor who donated a stem cell graft to a child with combined immunodeficiency. The DNA of the CDR3 is TGTGCCATCAGTGAGATGCTATCCCGCGCAGATACGCAGTATTTT. This codes for CAISEMLSRADTQYF.